A selection of T cell receptor beta chains follows, all from one sample in a study of CD8 T cells in Susac syndrome. One entry per CDR3 protein results from TCRdb running MiXCR on the immunoSEQ multiplex PCR reads. The sample lists fewer than 200,000 distinct CDR3 sequences, 91% seen once, with 0.085% to 0.1% in the top ten. Sequencing input: CD4+ T cells from PBMCs. The receptors stem from a human donor with Susac syndrome. Both conserved end residues are part of each CDR3. Each record gives: V gene, CDR3 length, J gene, clone size, D gene, CDR3 protein, CDR3 DNA. The D gene is left open where the match is weak. Part of the rows lack a size; the others show once, few, many or a class for expanded clones.

V: TRBV4-1
length: 18
J: TRBJ2-5
size: NA
D: TRBD1
CDR3: CASSQETGGRFNYGTQYF
DNA: TGCGCCAGCAGCCAGGAAACAGGGGGGCGTTTTAATTACGGGACCCAGTACTTC

V: TRBV5-1
length: 13
J: TRBJ2-2
size: NA
D: TRBD2
CDR3: CASQAGHTGELFF
DNA: TGCGCCAGTCAAGCGGGGCACACCGGGGAGCTGTTTTTT

V: TRBV19
length: 14
J: TRBJ1-5
size: few
D: TRBD1
CDR3: CASSGDRGNQPQHF
DNA: TGTGCCAGTAGTGGAGACAGGGGAAATCAGCCCCAGCATTTT

V: TRBV20-1
length: 15
J: TRBJ2-7
size: once
D: TRBD1
CDR3: CSARAPGGMSYEQYF
DNA: TGCAGTGCTAGAGCCCCAGGGGGCATGTCCTACGAGCAGTACTTC

V: TRBV29-1
length: 14
J: TRBJ2-1
size: NA
D: NA
CDR3: CSALRPVLSNEQFF
DNA: TGCAGCGCCCTCAGACCGGTCCTGAGCAATGAGCAGTTCTTC

V: TRBV19
length: 15
J: TRBJ1-5
size: NA
D: TRBD1
CDR3: CASSMRGQGRWTQHF
DNA: TGTGCCAGTAGTATGAGGGGACAGGGTCGATGGACCCAGCATTTT

V: TRBV12-3/TRBV12-4
length: 12
J: TRBJ2-1
size: NA
D: NA
CDR3: CASSRLAYEQFF
DNA: TGTGCCAGCAGCCGCCTAGCTTATGAGCAGTTCTTC

V: TRBV12-3/TRBV12-4
length: 14
J: TRBJ1-4
size: NA
D: TRBD1
CDR3: CASSYDRVGEKLFF
DNA: TGTGCCAGCAGCTACGACAGGGTAGGAGAAAAACTGTTTTTT

V: TRBV29-1
length: 13
J: TRBJ1-1
size: NA
D: NA
CDR3: CSFLGQMNTEAFF
DNA: TGCAGCTTCCTAGGACAGATGAACACTGAAGCTTTCTTT

V: TRBV3-1
length: 11
J: TRBJ2-7
size: once
D: NA
CDR3: CASSLGDEQYF
DNA: TGTGCCAGCAGCCTAGGGGACGAGCAGTACTTC

V: TRBV28
length: 13
J: TRBJ2-2
size: NA
D: NA
CDR3: CASNLSGTGELFF
DNA: TGTGCCAGCAATTTAAGCGGGACCGGGGAGCTGTTTTTT

V: TRBV20-1
length: 16
J: TRBJ2-1
size: NA
D: TRBD2
CDR3: CSAREATSGRNNEQFF
DNA: TGCAGTGCTAGAGAGGCTACTAGCGGGAGAAACAATGAGCAGTTCTTC

V: TRBV5-1
length: 14
J: TRBJ2-4
size: NA
D: TRBD1
CDR3: CASSPDRDVNIQYF
DNA: TGCGCCAGCAGCCCTGACAGGGATGTAAACATTCAGTACTTC

V: TRBV20-1
length: 15
J: TRBJ1-5
size: NA
D: NA
CDR3: CSATQFVGSGQPQHF
DNA: TGCAGTGCTACCCAATTCGTGGGATCGGGTCAGCCCCAGCATTTT

V: TRBV20-1
length: 14
J: TRBJ1-6
size: NA
D: TRBD1
CDR3: CSARAGQGRSPLHF
DNA: TGCAGTGCTAGGGCAGGACAGGGACGATCACCCCTCCACTTT

V: TRBV5-1
length: 15
J: TRBJ2-7
size: NA
D: TRBD2
CDR3: CASSLDSGIAYEQYF
DNA: TGCGCCAGCAGCTTGGATAGCGGGATCGCCTACGAGCAGTACTTC

V: TRBV3-1
length: 17
J: TRBJ2-1
size: NA
D: NA
CDR3: CASSPYTGTTLRNEQFF
DNA: TGTGCCAGCAGCCCATATACCGGGACCACCCTCCGGAATGAGCAGTTCTTC

V: TRBV5-6
length: 15
J: TRBJ2-1
size: NA
D: TRBD1
CDR3: CASSYTGTGNNEQFF
DNA: TGTGCCAGCAGTTATACCGGGACAGGGAACAATGAGCAGTTCTTC

V: TRBV20-1
length: 15
J: TRBJ1-5
size: once
D: NA
CDR3: CSASRISQGNQPQHF
DNA: TGCAGTGCTTCACGTATTTCCCAGGGAAATCAGCCCCAGCATTTT

V: TRBV28
length: 14
J: TRBJ1-2
size: NA
D: TRBD1
CDR3: CASNERDRGNGYTF
DNA: TGTGCCAGCAACGAAAGGGACAGGGGTAATGGCTACACCTTC

V: TRBV5-1
length: 13
J: TRBJ1-1
size: NA
D: TRBD1
CDR3: CASPQGGSTEAFF
DNA: TGCGCCAGCCCCCAGGGGGGATCGACTGAAGCTTTCTTT

V: TRBV20-1
length: 12
J: TRBJ1-1
size: once
D: NA
CDR3: CSAARGNTEAFF
DNA: TGCAGTGCCGCGCGGGGAAACACTGAAGCTTTCTTT

V: TRBV5-1
length: 16
J: TRBJ1-4
size: NA
D: NA
CDR3: CASSLPGARENEKLFF
DNA: TGCGCCAGCAGCCTCCCGGGGGCAAGGGAGAATGAAAAACTGTTTTTT

V: TRBV27
length: 14
J: TRBJ2-7
size: NA
D: TRBD2
CDR3: CASISGRPSYEQYF
DNA: TGTGCCAGCATTAGCGGGAGGCCATCCTACGAGCAGTACTTC